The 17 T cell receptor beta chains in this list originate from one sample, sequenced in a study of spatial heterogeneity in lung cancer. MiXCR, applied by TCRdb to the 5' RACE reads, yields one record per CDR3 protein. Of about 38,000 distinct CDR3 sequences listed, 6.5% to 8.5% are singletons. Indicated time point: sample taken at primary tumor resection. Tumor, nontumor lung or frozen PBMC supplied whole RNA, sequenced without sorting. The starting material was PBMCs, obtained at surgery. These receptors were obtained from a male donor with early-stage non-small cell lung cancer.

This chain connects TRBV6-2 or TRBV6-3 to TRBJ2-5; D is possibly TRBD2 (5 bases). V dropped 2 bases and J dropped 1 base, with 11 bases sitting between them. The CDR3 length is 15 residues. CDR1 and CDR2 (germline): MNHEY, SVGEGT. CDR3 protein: CASSYPGLPQETQYF. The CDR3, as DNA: TGTGCCAGCAGTTACCCCGGACTTCCCCAAGAGACCCAGTACTTC.

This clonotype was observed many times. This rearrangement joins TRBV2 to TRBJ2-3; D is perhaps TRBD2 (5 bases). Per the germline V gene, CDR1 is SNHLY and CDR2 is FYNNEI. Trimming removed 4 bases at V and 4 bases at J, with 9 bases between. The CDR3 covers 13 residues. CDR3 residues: CASSGEGPDTQYF. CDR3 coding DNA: TGTGCCAGCAGTGGTGAGGGTCCAGATACGCAGTATTTT.

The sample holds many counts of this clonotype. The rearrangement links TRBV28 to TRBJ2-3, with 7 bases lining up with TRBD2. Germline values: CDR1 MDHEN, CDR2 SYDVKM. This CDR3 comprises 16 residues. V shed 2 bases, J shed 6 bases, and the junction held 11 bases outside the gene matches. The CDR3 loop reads CASSLGRGRAVDTQYF. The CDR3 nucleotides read TGTGCCAGCAGTTTAGGTCGTGGGAGGGCCGTTGATACGCAGTATTTT.

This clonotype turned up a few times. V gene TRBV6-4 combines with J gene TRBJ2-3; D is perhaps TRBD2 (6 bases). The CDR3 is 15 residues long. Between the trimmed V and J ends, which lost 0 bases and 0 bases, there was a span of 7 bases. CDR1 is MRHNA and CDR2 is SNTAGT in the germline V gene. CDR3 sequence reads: CASSDSGLSTDTQYF. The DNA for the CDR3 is TGTGCCAGCAGTGACTCTGGACTAAGCACAGATACGCAGTATTTT.

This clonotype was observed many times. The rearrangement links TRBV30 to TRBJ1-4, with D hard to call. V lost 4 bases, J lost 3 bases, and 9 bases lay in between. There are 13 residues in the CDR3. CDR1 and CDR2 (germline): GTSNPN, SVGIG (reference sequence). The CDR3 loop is CAWNRRANEKLFF. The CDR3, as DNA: TGTGCCTGGAACCGGAGGGCTAATGAAAAACTGTTTTTT.

Written as DNA, the CDR3 is TGTGCCAGCAGTCCTTCCCTGTGGAGGAGCCTCTACGAGCAGTACGTC. It is translated as CASSPSLWRSLYEQYV. V and J are TRBV6-2 or TRBV6-3 and TRBJ2-7; weak D call: TRBD2 (5 bases). V was pared by 5 bases and J by 3 bases, with 20 bases between. The CDR3 has 16 amino acids. Germline CDR1 is MNHEY and CDR2 is SVGEGT.

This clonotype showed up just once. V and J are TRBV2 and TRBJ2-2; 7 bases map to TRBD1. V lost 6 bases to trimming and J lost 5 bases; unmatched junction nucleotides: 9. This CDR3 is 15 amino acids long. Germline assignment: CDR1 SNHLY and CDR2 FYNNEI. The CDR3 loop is CASSEQGLGTGELFF. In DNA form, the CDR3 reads TGTGCCAGCAGCGAACAGGGGCTGGGTACCGGGGAGCTGTTTTTT.

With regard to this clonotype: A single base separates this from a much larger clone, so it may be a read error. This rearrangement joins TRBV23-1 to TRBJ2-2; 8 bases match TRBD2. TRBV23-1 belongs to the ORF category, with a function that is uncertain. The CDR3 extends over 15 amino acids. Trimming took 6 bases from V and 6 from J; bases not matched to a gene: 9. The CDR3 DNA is TGCGCCAGCAGACCACTAGCGGTTAACTCCGGGGAGCTGTTTTTT. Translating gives CASRPLAVNSGELFF.

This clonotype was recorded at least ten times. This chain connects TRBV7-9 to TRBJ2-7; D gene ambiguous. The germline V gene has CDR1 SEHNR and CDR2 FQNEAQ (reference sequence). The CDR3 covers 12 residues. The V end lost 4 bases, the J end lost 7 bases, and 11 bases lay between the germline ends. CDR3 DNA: TGTGCCAGCAGCTCACATATATGGGAGCAGTACTTC. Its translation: CASSSHIWEQYF.

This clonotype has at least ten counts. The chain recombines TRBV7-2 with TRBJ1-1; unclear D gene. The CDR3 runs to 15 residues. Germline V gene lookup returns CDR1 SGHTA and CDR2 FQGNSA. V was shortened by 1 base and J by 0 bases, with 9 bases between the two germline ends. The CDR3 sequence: CASSLDWIMNTEAFF. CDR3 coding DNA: TGTGCCAGCAGCTTAGACTGGATAATGAACACTGAAGCTTTCTTT.

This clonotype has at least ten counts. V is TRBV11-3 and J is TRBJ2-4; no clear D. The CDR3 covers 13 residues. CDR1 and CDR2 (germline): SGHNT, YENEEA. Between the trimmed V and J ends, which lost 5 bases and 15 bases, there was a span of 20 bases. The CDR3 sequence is CASSPARTAELYF. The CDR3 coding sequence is TGTGCCAGCAGCCCCGCTCGGACGGCAGAATTGTACTTC.

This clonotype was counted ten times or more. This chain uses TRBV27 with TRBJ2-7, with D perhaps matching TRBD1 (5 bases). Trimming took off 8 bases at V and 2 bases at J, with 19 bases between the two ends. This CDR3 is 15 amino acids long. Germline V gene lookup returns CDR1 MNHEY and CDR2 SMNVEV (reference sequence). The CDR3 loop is CASSMKWGSPYEQYV. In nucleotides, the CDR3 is TGTGCCAGCTCGATGAAGTGGGGCTCCCCCTACGAGCAGTACGTC.

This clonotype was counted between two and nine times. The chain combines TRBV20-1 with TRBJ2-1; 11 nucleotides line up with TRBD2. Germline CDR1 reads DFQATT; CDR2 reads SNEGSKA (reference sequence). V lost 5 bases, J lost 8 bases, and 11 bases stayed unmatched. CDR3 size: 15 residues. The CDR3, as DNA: TGCAGTGCTCCGGGATTAGCGGGAGGGCGAGATGAGCAGTTCTTC. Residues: CSAPGLAGGRDEQFF.

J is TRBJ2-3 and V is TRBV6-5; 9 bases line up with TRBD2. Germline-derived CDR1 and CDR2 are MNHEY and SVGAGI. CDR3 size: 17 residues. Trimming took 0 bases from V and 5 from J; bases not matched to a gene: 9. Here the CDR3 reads CASSYSIRRGGRDTQYF. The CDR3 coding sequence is TGTGCCAGCAGTTACTCGATAAGGCGGGGGGGCAGAGATACGCAGTATTTT.

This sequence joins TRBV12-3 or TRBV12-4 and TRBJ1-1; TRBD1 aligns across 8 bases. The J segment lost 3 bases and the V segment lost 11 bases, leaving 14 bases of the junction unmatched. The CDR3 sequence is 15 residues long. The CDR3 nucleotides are TGTGCCTCCCTGGCAGGGGGCCCTAGAGACACTGAAGCTTTCTTT. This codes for CASLAGGPRDTEAFF.

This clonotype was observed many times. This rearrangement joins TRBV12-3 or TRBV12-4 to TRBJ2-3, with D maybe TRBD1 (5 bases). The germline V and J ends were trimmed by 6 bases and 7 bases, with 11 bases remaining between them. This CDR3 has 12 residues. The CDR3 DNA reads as TGTGCCAGCAGCCAACAGGACAATACGCAGTATTTT. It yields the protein CASSQQDNTQYF.

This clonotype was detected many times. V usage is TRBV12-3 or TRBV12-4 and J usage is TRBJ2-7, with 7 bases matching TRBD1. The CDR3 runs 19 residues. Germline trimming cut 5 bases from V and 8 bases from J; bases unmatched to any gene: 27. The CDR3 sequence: CASSPPYWSGTVPLRKQYV. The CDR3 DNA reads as TGTGCCAGCAGTCCCCCCTATTGGTCCGGGACAGTCCCCTTGAGAAAGCAGTACGTC.